The source of this T cell receptor (beta chain) is a study of vaccination and CD4 T cells after COVID-19. In the study overall: Samples were collected from three convalescent patients on day 14 and on days 161 to 241 after vaccination. Overlapping SARS-CoV-2, HCoV-NL63, HCoV-OC43 and HCoV-229E spike peptides stimulated the cells.

Germline CDR1 and CDR2: LNHDA and SQIVND (reference sequence). The ends lost 5 bases at V and 4 bases at J; junction bases unmatched: 7. The CDR3 is made up of 15 amino acids. The Oncomine TCR Beta short-read assay was applied to DNA of cultured CD4+ T cells. TCRdb re-analysed the PCR reads in MiXCR, keeping a single row per CDR3 protein. The sample has 17,000 or so distinct CDR3 sequences, under 55% seen once. Worth noting for this clonotype: The target antigen is unknown.

Sample time point: late sampling 161 to 241 days after vaccination in a few convalescent patients. Treatment defined: approximately nine-day PBMC culture with coronavirus spike peptide pools or control peptides (ViraFEST assay). The origin of this receptor is a human donor who had recovered from COVID-19. This sample comprised CD4+ T cells from blood, cultured in vitro, obtained about 7 months after SARS-CoV-2 vaccination. The V gene is TRBV19, the J gene TRBJ2-7; 11 bases align to TRBD2. The CDR3 protein is CASSVTGTSGYEQYF. In nucleotides, the CDR3 is TGTGCCAGTAGTGTAACCGGGACTAGCGGTTACGAGCAGTACTTC.